One sample yielded the 14 T cell receptor beta chains listed below, sequenced in a study of T cells in Graves' hyperthyroidism and ophthalmopathy (dated by TCRdb to the late 2010s). The library was produced with multiplex PCR. Sequenced using an Illumina HiSeq 2000. The TCR beta CDR3 regions were amplified from the RNA transcripts. A first-round RT-PCR of the TCR CDR3 used the HTBI primer set with the Qiagen OneStep RT-PCR kit. TCRdb reanalyzed the raw reads on its own, using fastp at Q25 for trimming and MiXCR for clone calling, and kept in-frame beta chains. One record per CDR3 amino acid sequence lists the most common genes and DNA. The sample yields around 520,000 distinct CDR3 sequences; around 15% were counted once. The ten largest clones add up to around 17% of the sample. The sequencing input was blood. These receptors originate from a woman between 18 and 29 years old with Graves' hyperthyroidism.

This clonotype was counted at least ten times. The chain employs TRBV19 and TRBJ1-4; 9 nucleotides line up with TRBD1. V lost 7 bases and J lost 8; bases outside the gene matches: 11. CDR1 and CDR2 (germline): LNHDA, SQIVND (reference sequence). The length of the CDR3 is 15 residues. The CDR3 sequence: CASTLTGQGEEKLFF. The CDR3 DNA is TGTGCCAGTACCCTGACGGGACAGGGTGAAGAAAAACTGTTTTTT.

At least ten counts were recorded for this clonotype. The rearrangement joins TRBV11-3 to TRBJ2-5; either TRBD1 or TRBD2 may fit D (5 bases each). This CDR3 has 15 residues. The ends were cut back, 1 base at V and 2 bases at J, with 11 bases in the middle. In germline, CDR1 is SGHNT, CDR2 YENEEA. The chain's CDR3 is CASSLGGTSQETQYF. Written as DNA, the CDR3 is TGTGCCAGCAGCTTAGGGGGGACGAGTCAAGAGACCCAGTACTTC.

Concerning this clonotype itself: A read error may produce the germline difference seen at one junction end. As DNA, the CDR3 is TGTGCCAACAGCCTCGGGGACAGGCCAAATGAAAAACTGTTTTTT. Translation: CANSLGDRPNEKLFF. The chain links TRBV7-9 to TRBJ1-4, with 8 bases lining up with TRBD1. The germline V gene encodes CDR1 SEHNR and CDR2 FQNEAQ (reference sequence). The CDR3 runs 15 residues.

This clonotype was recorded many times. V is TRBV12-3 or TRBV12-4 and J is TRBJ1-1; TRBD1 aligns across 7 bases. The CDR3 length is 17 residues. Germline trimming cut 8 bases from V and 3 bases from J; bases unmatched to any gene: 18. The CDR3 region is CASRVSTGDGGHTEAFF. The CDR3 DNA follows: TGTGCCAGCCGCGTTTCAACAGGGGACGGCGGGCACACTGAAGCTTTCTTT.

The chain couples TRBV6-6 to TRBJ2-1; D is uncertain. The CDR3 runs to 12 residues. The V and J ends lost 2 bases and 7 bases respectively, with 6 bases between them. Germline V lookup: CDR1 MNHNY, CDR2 SVGAGI (reference sequence). The CDR3 coding sequence is TGTGCCAGCAGTTACGGTTTGAATGAGCAGTTCTTC. Translating gives CASSYGLNEQFF.

Concerning this clonotype: Just one base apart from a much larger clone, this may be a read error. The chain uses TRBV11-1 and TRBJ2-7; 7 bases agree with TRBD1. The CDR3 covers 13 residues. V dropped 6 bases and J dropped 6; count of bases not matched to a gene: 8. Germline V gene lookup returns CDR1 SGHAT and CDR2 FQDESV (reference sequence). The CDR3 loop is CASSLRGSGEQYF. The CDR3, as DNA: TGTGCCAGCAGTCTCAGGGGGTCTGGCGAGCAGTACTTC.

This clonotype was picked up many times. This chain uses TRBV2 with TRBJ2-7; D uncertain. CDR1 is SNHLY and CDR2 is FYNNEI in the germline V gene. Trimming took off 5 bases at V and 5 bases at J, with 13 bases between the two ends. This CDR3 is built from 13 residues. This chain's CDR3 is CASSRVEVDEQYF. Written as DNA, the CDR3 is TGTGCCAGCAGTAGGGTAGAGGTTGACGAGCAGTACTTC.

In its sample, this clonotype was seen many times. This chain connects TRBV6-1 to TRBJ2-5; D gene unclear. CDR3 length equals 14 residues. Germline lookup yields CDR1 MNHNS and CDR2 SASEGT. V was clipped by 2 bases and J by 4 bases, with 11 bases between them. CDR3 DNA sequence: TGTGCCAGCAGTGAATTGCTCCCTTCAGAGACCCAGTACTTC. Translated, it gives CASSELLPSETQYF.

This clonotype was seen many times. The V gene is TRBV27, the J gene TRBJ1-2; D is unclear. Germline CDR1 MNHEY, CDR2 SMNVEV (reference sequence). The ends were cut back, 6 bases at V and 0 bases at J, with 14 bases in the middle. The CDR3 spans 15 residues. Here the CDR3 reads CASSPNRVANYGYTF. CDR3 DNA: TGTGCCAGCAGCCCGAACAGAGTCGCTAACTATGGCTACACCTTC.

The sample holds a few counts of this clonotype. The junction shows a germline mismatch at one end, possibly a read error. J is TRBJ2-3 and V is TRBV9; D remains ambiguous. Per the germline V gene, CDR1 is SGDLS and CDR2 is YYNGEE. The CDR3 is 14 amino acids. CDR3: CASSPTDRTDTQCF. DNA for the CDR3: TGTGCCAGCAGCCCAACCGATCGCACAGATACGCAGTGTTTT.

This clonotype appeared once. The chain carries TRBV19 and TRBJ2-1; 13 positions match TRBD2. V lost 6 bases to trimming and J lost 7 bases; unmatched junction nucleotides: 3. Germline V gene data show CDR1 as LNHDA and CDR2 as SQIVND (reference sequence). CDR3 length: 14 amino acids. CDR3 amino acids: CASRKLAGGNEQFF. The DNA of the CDR3 is TGTGCCAGTAGGAAACTAGCGGGAGGGAATGAGCAGTTCTTC.

Note on this clonotype: At one end the junction does not follow the germline gene, possibly because of a read error. The chain couples TRBV7-2 to TRBJ2-1; TRBD2 aligns across 9 bases. CDR1 and CDR2 from the germline V gene are SGHTA and FQGNSA. The CDR3 loop spans 18 amino acids. The CDR3 spells CASSLRTASGKDYNEQLF. CDR3 nucleotides: TGTGCCAGCAGCTTACGGACGGCTAGCGGGAAAGACTACAATGAGCAGCTCTTC.

The rearrangement joins TRBV9 to TRBJ2-7; 7 bases line up with TRBD2. The V gene end was trimmed by 0 bases and the J gene end by 2 bases; junction bases not matched to a gene: 5. CDR1 and CDR2 from the germline V gene are SGDLS and YYNGEE. This CDR3 spans 15 amino acids. DNA of the CDR3: TGTGCCAGCAGCGTAGACGCGGGAGATACCTACGAGCAGTACTTC. It translates to CASSVDAGDTYEQYF. The full variable domain, with the rest looked up from reference TRBV9 and TRBJ2-7, is DSGVTQTPKHLITATGQRVTLRCSPRSGDLSVYWYQQSLDQGLQFLIQYYNGEERAKGNILERFSAQQFPDLHSELNLSSLELGDSALYFCASSVDAGDTYEQYFGPGTRLTVT.

This clonotype was seen many times. The genes are TRBV29-1 and TRBJ2-1, with D unresolved. V was cut by 2 bases and J by 1 base, with 9 bases left in between. Germline assignment: CDR1 SQVTM and CDR2 ANQGSEA. CDR3 length equals 14 residues. This CDR3 is CSVESFHSYNEQFF. The CDR3 DNA reads TGCAGCGTTGAAAGTTTCCATTCCTACAATGAGCAGTTCTTC.